Listed below are T cell receptor beta chains from one sample, sequenced in a study of T cell responses to AZD1222 COVID-19 vaccine. Assay used: immunoSEQ multiplex PCR; TCRdb lists only in-frame clones, some missing. The sample carries about 73,000 clones, about 91% recorded once. The source was peripheral blood, collected on day 0 of AZD1222 vaccination. The receptor source for this set is an adult in good health. Each CDR3 is given with its conserved first and last residue. D genes are given only for firm matches. Some rows have no size entry. The others give once, few or many, or a class for an expanded clone.

d_gene | abundance | j_gene | v_gene | CDR3aa | CDR3nt
TRBD1 | - | TRBJ2-7 | TRBV5-1 | CASNTGQGSYEQYF | TGCGCCAGCAACACGGGACAGGGCTCCTACGAGCAGTACTTC
- | - | TRBJ1-5 | TRBV2 | CASSVGHRSNQPQHF | TGTGCCAGCAGTGTAGGACACAGAAGCAATCAGCCCCAGCATTTT
- | - | TRBJ1-3 | TRBV27 | CASSLTVSGNTIYF | TGTGCCAGCAGTCTAACGGTCTCTGGAAACACCATATATTTT
- | - | TRBJ2-1 | TRBV18 | CASSTSGRGGDEQFF | TGTGCCAGCTCAACCTCAGGCCGGGGAGGCGATGAGCAGTTCTTC
TRBD1 | - | TRBJ1-3 | TRBV7-8 | CASSTRTGLANTIYF | TGTGCCAGCAGCACACGGACAGGGCTAGCGAACACCATATATTTT
- | once | TRBJ2-5 | TRBV12-3/TRBV12-4 | CASSRDSQETQYF | TGTGCCAGCAGCCGGGATTCCCAAGAGACCCAGTACTTC
- | - | TRBJ1-1 | TRBV9 | CASSVNGLNTEAFF | TGTGCCAGCAGCGTAAACGGTTTGAACACTGAAGCTTTCTTT
- | - | TRBJ2-7 | TRBV9 | CASSVDKDGSSYEQYF | TGTGCCAGCAGCGTAGATAAAGACGGAAGCTCCTACGAGCAGTACTTC
- | - | TRBJ1-2 | TRBV28 | CASSFTGPYGYTF | TGTGCCAGCAGTTTCACAGGGCCCTATGGCTACACCTTC
- | - | TRBJ2-3 | TRBV9 | CASSSTRTTSTDTQYF | TGTGCCAGCAGCTCTACCCGGACTACTAGCACAGATACGCAGTATTTT
- | few | TRBJ1-6 | TRBV5-1 | CASSLVGMSSPLHF | TGCGCCAGCAGCTTGGTGGGGATGAGCTCACCCCTCCACTTT
- | - | TRBJ2-2 | TRBV6-4 | CASSDSSGPGELFF | TGTGCCAGCAGTGACTCGAGTGGTCCCGGGGAGCTGTTTTTT
- | few | TRBJ1-5 | TRBV19 | CASSNQGPNQPQHF | TGTGCCAGTAGTAATCAGGGCCCCAATCAGCCCCAGCATTTT
TRBD2 | - | TRBJ2-1 | TRBV2 | CASSEVRLAGHNEQFF | TGTGCCAGCAGTGAAGTTCGACTAGCGGGGCACAATGAGCAGTTCTTC
- | - | TRBJ2-7 | TRBV6-6 | CASSRAGTASYEQYF | TGTGCCAGCAGCCGGGCCGGGACTGCCTCCTACGAGCAGTACTTC
- | - | TRBJ1-4 | TRBV21-1 | CASSGVAAGGFCEKLFF | TGTGCCAGCAGCGGAGTAGCGGCAGGGGGCTTTTGTGAAAAACTGTTTTTT
- | - | TRBJ2-7 | TRBV19 | CASSPPRGARSYEQYF | TGTGCCAGTAGTCCCCCCCGAGGGGCTCGCTCCTACGAGCAGTACTTC
- | - | TRBJ2-1 | TRBV27 | CASSLWTDYNEQFF | TGTGCCAGCAGTTTATGGACAGATTACAATGAGCAGTTCTTC
- | - | TRBJ2-6 | TRBV7-9 | CASSSGFRVGANVLTF | TGTGCCAGCAGCTCAGGATTCAGGGTTGGGGCCAACGTCCTGACTTTC
- | few | TRBJ1-2 | TRBV6-5 | CASSYIGNGGYTF | TGTGCCAGCAGTTACATTGGGAACGGTGGCTACACCTTC
- | - | TRBJ1-6 | TRBV19 | CASSGQIYNSPLHF | TGTGCCAGTAGTGGACAGATTTATAATTCACCCCTCCACTTT
- | - | TRBJ2-1 | TRBV7-6 | CASSPPGLSAIDEQFF | TGTGCCAGCAGCCCCCCGGGACTTTCAGCGATCGATGAGCAGTTCTTC
- | - | TRBJ1-3 | TRBV30 | CAWRPDEVSGNTIYF | TGTGCCTGGCGACCGGATGAGGTCTCTGGAAACACCATATATTTT
- | - | TRBJ2-2 | TRBV7-9 | CASSSGGNTGELFF | TGTGCCAGCAGCTCCGGGGGGAACACCGGGGAGCTGTTTTTT
- | - | TRBJ2-5 | TRBV6-5 | CASSYGYQETQYF | TGTGCCAGCAGTTATGGTTACCAAGAGACCCAGTACTTC
- | - | TRBJ1-2 | TRBV7-9 | CASSLDGYGYTF | TGTGCCAGCAGCCTTGACGGGTATGGCTACACCTTC
- | - | TRBJ1-3 | TRBV3-1/TRBV3-2 | CASSPTRLGNTIYF | TGTGCCAGCAGCCCGACCCGGTTGGGGAACACCATATATTTT
- | - | TRBJ2-2 | TRBV7-7 | CASSLLENTGELFF | TGTGCCAGCAGCTTACTAGAGAACACCGGGGAGCTGTTTTTT
- | - | TRBJ2-7 | TRBV28 | CASSEGHQYF | TGTGCCAGCAGTGAAGGACACCAGTACTTC
TRBD1 | - | TRBJ1-4 | TRBV7-9 | CASSSGGPNEKLFF | TGTGCCAGCAGCTCAGGGGGCCCTAATGAAAAACTGTTTTTT
TRBD2 | - | TRBJ2-7 | TRBV25-1 | CASSEGAGTREQYF | TGTGCCAGCAGTGAAGGCGCCGGGACTAGAGAGCAGTACTTC
- | - | TRBJ1-5 | TRBV28 | CASSLLRGTGVQPQHF | TGTGCCAGCAGTTTATTGCGGGGGACGGGTGTTCAGCCCCAGCATTTT
TRBD1 | - | TRBJ2-7 | TRBV10-2 | CASRTGGGLYEQYF | TGCGCCAGCAGGACAGGGGGCGGGCTCTACGAGCAGTACTTC
TRBD2 | - | TRBJ2-3 | TRBV10-1 | CASSGLAGDRDTQYF | TGCGCCAGCAGTGGTCTCGCGGGAGATCGAGATACGCAGTATTTT
TRBD1 | - | TRBJ1-1 | TRBV9 | CASSASGQSFEAFF | TGTGCCAGCAGCGCGTCGGGACAGAGTTTTGAAGCTTTCTTT
- | - | TRBJ2-7 | TRBV2 | CASSEGTLYEQYF | TGTGCCAGCAGTGAGGGGACACTCTACGAGCAGTACTTC
- | - | TRBJ1-3 | TRBV6-5 | CASRIGTSSGNTIYF | TGTGCCAGCAGGATAGGGACATCCTCTGGAAACACCATATATTTT
TRBD1 | - | TRBJ1-2 | TRBV5-6 | CASTLGPGGDYGYTF | TGTGCCAGCACCCTTGGCCCAGGGGGTGACTATGGCTACACCTTC
- | - | TRBJ2-5 | TRBV29-1 | CSVPVTALETQYF | TGCAGCGTTCCGGTGACAGCCCTAGAGACCCAGTACTTC
- | - | TRBJ2-1 | TRBV19 | CASSIDWSSQYNEQFF | TGTGCCAGTAGTATAGATTGGTCCTCCCAATACAATGAGCAGTTCTTC
TRBD1 | - | TRBJ1-2 | TRBV28 | CASSSRDSAPYGYTF | TGTGCCAGCAGCTCTCGGGACAGCGCTCCCTATGGCTACACCTTC
- | - | TRBJ2-7 | TRBV29-1 | CSVESGTSDEQYF | TGCAGCGTTGAAAGTGGAACTAGTGACGAGCAGTACTTC
- | - | TRBJ2-7 | TRBV7-2 | CASSLAQGRGPYEQYF | TGTGCCAGCAGCTTAGCGCAGGGGCGGGGACCCTACGAGCAGTACTTC
- | few | TRBJ2-7 | TRBV7-9 | CAWGERNYEQYF | TGTGCCTGGGGGGAGAGGAACTACGAGCAGTACTTC
- | - | TRBJ1-5 | TRBV25-1 | CASSESGQDNQPQHF | TGTGCCAGCAGTGAATCGGGTCAGGACAATCAGCCCCAGCATTTT
- | - | TRBJ2-2 | TRBV5-1 | CASTPRQANTGELFF | TGCGCCAGCACCCCCCGACAGGCGAACACCGGGGAGCTGTTTTTT
TRBD2 | - | TRBJ2-5 | TRBV9 | CASSPRLAPQETQYF | TGTGCCAGCAGCCCCCGACTAGCACCCCAAGAGACCCAGTACTTC